Each of the 16 T cell receptor beta chains below was sequenced from the same sample in a study of cytomegalovirus exposure and HLA in healthy donors. Produced via immunoSEQ multiplex PCR; TCRdb's table is partial and in-frame only. The sample holds more than 250,000 clones, roughly 88% seen once. The sample was PBMCs. These receptors all come from a woman aged 25 to 39 in good health and CMV-seronegative.

The V gene is TRBV19, the J gene TRBJ2-2; D remains unclear. V was cut by 3 bases and J by 1 base, with 12 bases left in between. Germline V gives CDR1 LNHDA, CDR2 SQIVND (reference sequence). CDR3 length: 16 amino acids. This CDR3 reads CASSIPRGMNTGELFF. The CDR3, as DNA: TGTGCCAGTAGTATTCCGCGAGGTATGAACACCGGGGAGCTGTTTTTT.

J is TRBJ1-4 and V is TRBV5-4; D might be TRBD1 (5 bases). With 4 bases removed from V and 6 bases from J, the gap between germline ends came to 10 bases. There are 13 residues in the CDR3. The germline V gene encodes CDR1 SGHNT and CDR2 YYREEE (reference sequence). The CDR3 reads CASSPRGDEKLFF. The CDR3, as DNA: TGTGCCAGCAGCCCCCGGGGGGATGAAAAACTGTTTTTT. Filled out from reference TRBV5-4 and TRBJ1-4, the complete variable domain reads ETGVTQSPTHLIKTRGQQVTLRCSSQSGHNTVSWYQQALGQGPQFIFQYYREEENGRGNFPPRFSGLQFPNYSSELNVNALELDDSALYLCASSPRGDEKLFFGSGTQLSVL.

The chain recombines TRBV5-8 with TRBJ2-7, with a weak D call TRBD2 (7 bases). Between the trimmed V and J ends, which lost 0 bases and 2 bases, there was a span of 12 bases. Germline assignment: CDR1 SGHTS and CDR2 YDEGEE. This CDR3 contains 15 residues. In DNA, the CDR3 is TGTGCCAGCAGCTTGGTCGGGGGGCGTACCTACGAGCAGTACTTC. This encodes CASSLVGGRTYEQYF.

The V call is TRBV30, the J call TRBJ1-1; 8 nucleotides agree with TRBD1. Germline CDR1 is GTSNPN and CDR2 is SVGIG (reference sequence). The length of the CDR3 is 14 residues. V shed 1 base, J shed 12 bases, and the junction held 13 bases outside the gene matches. Here the CDR3 reads CAWSGMGMDRETFF. CDR3 DNA: TGTGCCTGGAGTGGAATGGGAATGGACAGGGAAACTTTCTTT.

The chain couples TRBV28 to TRBJ1-1; D uncertain. The CDR3 covers 17 residues. CDR1 MDHEN and CDR2 SYDVKM come from the germline V gene. The V end was cut by 4 bases, the J end by 0 bases, with 18 bases between. The CDR3 DNA follows: TGTGCCAGCAGTTCCCCCGCCAGCCAAGGCGTGAACACTGAAGCTTTCTTT. Its translation is CASSSPASQGVNTEAFF.

The chain recombines TRBV28 with TRBJ1-1; D unclear. Germline V gene data show CDR1 as MDHEN and CDR2 as SYDVKM. This CDR3 is built from 11 residues. Deletions cut 7 bases from V and 4 bases from J, with 7 bases between. The chain's CDR3 is CASTRFTEAFF. In nucleotides, the CDR3 is TGTGCCAGCACCAGGTTCACTGAAGCTTTCTTT.

In this sample, this clone turned up once. The chain uses TRBV2 and TRBJ2-7; the match to TRBD2 covers 10 bases. This CDR3 spans 16 amino acids. V shed 6 bases, J shed 2 bases, and the junction held 10 bases outside the gene matches. The germline gives CDR1 SNHLY, CDR2 FYNNEI. CDR3 loop: CASRGLADLRTYEQYF. The DNA for the CDR3 is TGTGCCAGCAGAGGACTAGCGGACTTACGAACCTACGAGCAGTACTTC.

This clone occurred once. The chain uses TRBV13 and TRBJ1-1; D gene unclear. Germline V gives CDR1 PRHDT, CDR2 FYEKMQ (reference sequence). CDR3 length: 14 residues. Trimming removed 5 bases at V and 3 bases at J, with 13 bases between. This CDR3 reads CASSAGTPDTEAFF. Written as DNA, the CDR3 is TGTGCCAGCAGCGCTGGAACCCCGGACACTGAAGCTTTCTTT. The complete variable domain, with remaining parts taken from reference TRBV13 and TRBJ1-1, reads AAGVIQSPRHLIKEKRETATLKCYPIPRHDTVYWYQQGPGQDPQFLISFYEKMQSDKGSIPDRFSAQQFSDYHSELNMSSLELGDSALYFCASSAGTPDTEAFFGQGTRLTVV.

The gene calls are TRBV29-1 and TRBJ2-1; D is unresolved. Germline V gene lookup returns CDR1 SQVTM and CDR2 ANQGSEA. CDR3 size: 15 residues. V was pared by 4 bases and J by 0 bases, with 13 bases between. The CDR3, as DNA: TGCAGCGTTGTAGGTAAGAGAGACTCCTACAATGAGCAGTTCTTC. Residues: CSVVGKRDSYNEQFF.

This clone was picked up one time. The genes are TRBV11-3 and TRBJ2-5; D remains unclear. Trimming took 0 bases from V and 0 from J, leaving 14 bases between them. Per the germline V gene, CDR1 is SGHNT and CDR2 is YENEEA. The CDR3 has 17 residues. The CDR3 loop is CASSLDQVQDHQETQYF. DNA for the CDR3: TGTGCCAGCAGCTTAGATCAGGTTCAGGACCACCAAGAGACCCAGTACTTC.

The genes are TRBV27 and TRBJ2-3; the D is unclear. This CDR3 is 16 amino acids long. The V end was cut by 2 bases, the J end by 0 bases, with 12 bases between. CDR1 and CDR2 from the germline V gene are MNHEY and SMNVEV (reference sequence). CDR3 nucleotide sequence: TGTGCCAGCAGTTTAGCGAGTGCCATTAGCACAGATACGCAGTATTTT. This sequence encodes CASSLASAISTDTQYF.

Written as DNA, the CDR3 is TGTGCCAGCAGCTTCATCGGGGGGACGGCAACCTCTGGAAACACCATATATTTT. Amino acid sequence: CASSFIGGTATSGNTIYF. The V call is TRBV11-2, the J call TRBJ1-3; maybe TRBD1 (5 bases). V was pared by 3 bases and J by 0 bases, with 18 bases between. Germline CDR1 reads SGHAT; CDR2 reads FQNNGV. This CDR3 comprises 18 residues. The full variable domain, rest sourced from reference TRBV11-2 and TRBJ1-3, is EAGVAQSPRYKIIEKRQSVAFWCNPISGHATLYWYQQILGQGPKLLIQFQNNGVVDDSQLPKDRFSAERLKGVDSTLKIQPAKLEDSAVYLCASSFIGGTATSGNTIYFGEGSWLTVV.

The chain couples TRBV7-9 to TRBJ2-6, with 9 bases that match TRBD1. The germline V gene has CDR1 SEHNR and CDR2 FQNEAQ (reference sequence). V trimming: 5 bases; J trimming: 2 bases; junction bases outside the gene matches: 10. CDR3 length: 18 residues. The chain's CDR3 is CASSPTGGGHTGANVLTF. In DNA form, the CDR3 reads TGTGCCAGCAGCCCGACAGGGGGTGGACATACTGGGGCCAACGTCCTGACTTTC.

The CDR3 DNA reads TGCGCCAGCAGCTTGGATTTCCGCCGGAGCTCCTACGAGCAGTACTTC. Its protein product is CASSLDFRRSSYEQYF. The chain uses TRBV5-1 and TRBJ2-7; D unresolved. V lost 0 bases and J 0 bases, leaving 13 bases between the germline ends. The CDR3 length is 16 residues. Per germline, CDR1 SGHRS and CDR2 YFSETQ.

The V gene is TRBV4-1, the J gene TRBJ2-7; D remains unclear. This CDR3 has 15 residues. V gave up 1 base and J gave up 0 bases, with 10 bases separating them. Looked up from germline, CDR1 is MGHRA and CDR2 is YSYEKL. CDR3 in amino acids: CASSQGQSLSYEQYF. CDR3 bases: TGCGCCAGCAGCCAAGGCCAGTCTCTCTCCTACGAGCAGTACTTC.

The chain has TRBV14 and TRBJ1-1; D is undetermined. Per germline, CDR1 SGHDN and CDR2 FVKESK. This CDR3 spans 14 amino acids. The germline V and J ends were trimmed by 1 base and 0 bases, with 6 bases remaining between them. CDR3 protein: CASSQVGLNTEAFF. CDR3 DNA: TGTGCCAGCAGCCAAGTAGGGTTGAACACTGAAGCTTTCTTT. The full variable domain, in which reference TRBV14 and TRBJ1-1 provide the parts outside the CDR3, is EAGVTQFPSHSVIEKGQTVTLRCDPISGHDNLYWYRRVMGKEIKFLLHFVKESKQDESGMPNNRFLAERTGGTYSTLKVQPAELEDSGVYFCASSQVGLNTEAFFGQGTRLTVV.